One sample yielded the 28 T cell receptor beta chains listed below, sequenced in a study of blood T cell repertoires in COVID-19. TCRdb's copy holds only in-frame clones and misses some; the assay was immunoSEQ multiplex PCR. The sample carries a few hundred thousand clones, 87% recorded once. Sequenced: PBMCs or T cells enriched from blood (not recorded which). The receptors come from a man aged 25 to 40 who had recovered from COVID-19.

The chain recombines TRBV12-3 or TRBV12-4 with TRBJ1-5; 10 nucleotides match TRBD1. The junction had 3 bases not matched to a gene; V was cut back by 3 bases and J by 10 bases. The CDR3 covers 13 residues. CDR3 sequence (DNA): TGTGCCAGCAGTTTGGGACAGGGGTACCCCCAGCATTTT. Amino acids: CASSLGQGYPQHF.

The chain uses TRBV3-1 (or the pseudogene TRBV3-2) and TRBJ1-1; TRBD1 matches 8 bases. CDR3 length equals 14 residues. V lost 4 bases, J lost 7 bases, and 8 bases stayed unmatched. The germline gives CDR1 LGHDT, CDR2 YNNKEL (reference sequence). The chain's CDR3 is CASSPRQGTDEAFF. CDR3 nucleotide sequence: TGTGCCAGCAGCCCAAGACAGGGGACGGATGAAGCTTTCTTT.

The gene calls are TRBV19 and TRBJ1-2, with 9 bases fitting TRBD1. With V trimmed by 7 bases and J by 6 bases, 12 bases remained unmatched. Germline V gene lookup returns CDR1 LNHDA and CDR2 SQIVND (reference sequence). This CDR3 comprises 15 residues. The CDR3 loop reads CASKRTGAENHGYTF. The CDR3 DNA reads as TGTGCCAGTAAGAGGACAGGGGCCGAAAACCATGGCTACACCTTC. The complete variable domain, with remaining parts taken from reference TRBV19 and TRBJ1-2, reads DGGITQSPKYLFRKEGQNVTLSCEQNLNHDAMYWYRQDPGQGLRLIYYSQIVNDFQKGDIAEGYSVSREKKESFPLTVTSAQKNPTAFYLCASKRTGAENHGYTFGSGTRLTVV.

The rearrangement joins TRBV19 to TRBJ1-4, with 9 bases aligning to TRBD1. Unmatched junction bases numbered 6, after V lost 10 bases and J lost 6 bases. The CDR3 is 13 residues long. The germline V gene encodes CDR1 LNHDA and CDR2 SQIVND (reference sequence). CDR3 region: CATVGQGHEKLFF. The CDR3, as DNA: TGTGCCACCGTCGGACAGGGGCATGAAAAACTGTTTTTT.

The chain couples TRBV7-8 to TRBJ1-1, with 7 bases that match TRBD1. Germline values: CDR1 SGHVS, CDR2 FQNEAQ. The CDR3 is 14 residues long. The junction had 4 bases not matched to a gene; V was cut back by 5 bases and J by 1 base. The chain's CDR3 is CASSIWTGNTEAFF. DNA for the CDR3: TGTGCCAGCAGCATATGGACAGGGAACACTGAAGCTTTCTTT.

This clone came up once. The CDR3: CAWSVFPDTIYF. The CDR3 DNA reads as TGTGCCTGGAGTGTATTTCCCGACACCATATATTTT. V is TRBV30 and J is TRBJ1-3, with D hard to call. The CDR3 covers 12 residues. V was cut by 0 bases and J by 8 bases, with 8 bases left in between. In germline, CDR1 is GTSNPN, CDR2 SVGIG (reference sequence).

CDR3 DNA sequence: TGTGCCAGTACCAGGGCTAACTATGGCTACACCTTC. This sequence encodes CASTRANYGYTF. The V gene is TRBV19, the J gene TRBJ1-2, with D possibly being TRBD1 (5 bases). CDR1 and CDR2 (germline): LNHDA, SQIVND (reference sequence). This CDR3 has 12 amino acids. V dropped 7 bases and J dropped 0 bases, with 6 bases sitting between them.

V usage is TRBV6-5 and J usage is TRBJ1-1, with TRBD1 identical over 7 bases. V lost 9 bases to trimming and J lost 4 bases; unmatched junction nucleotides: 5. CDR1 is MNHEY and CDR2 is SVGAGI in the germline V gene. The CDR3 is 12 amino acids. The CDR3 protein is CASPDRTTEAFF. In DNA form, the CDR3 reads TGTGCCAGTCCGGACAGGACCACTGAAGCTTTCTTT.

The chain links TRBV4-3 to TRBJ1-2; perhaps TRBD1 as D (6 bases). The germline V gene has CDR1 LGHNA and CDR2 YSLEER. Deletions cut 4 bases from V and 7 bases from J, with 16 bases between. This CDR3 is 14 amino acids long. DNA for the CDR3: TGCGCCAGCAGCCGGGGGGGCAGCTCCATTGGCTACACCTTC. Translated: CASSRGGSSIGYTF.

This chain links TRBV7-9 with TRBJ2-6; 8 positions agree with TRBD1. Trimming cost V 5 bases and J 0 bases; bases outside gene matches: 12. The CDR3 totals 19 residues. CDR1 SEHNR and CDR2 FQNEAQ come from the germline V gene (reference sequence). Here the CDR3 reads CASSRRGGTGISGANVLTF. CDR3 nucleotide sequence: TGTGCCAGCAGCCGACGAGGGGGGACAGGAATCTCTGGGGCCAACGTCCTGACTTTC.

The chain employs TRBV10-3 and TRBJ2-5; TRBD2 matches at 7 bases. The CDR3 runs 14 residues. Trimming removed 2 bases from V and 7 bases from J; junction bases left unmatched: 7. Germline CDR1 reads ENHRY; CDR2 reads SYGVKD. Here the CDR3 DNA reads TGTGCCATCAGTGAGGGACTAGGGGCAGGGACCCAGTACTTC. It is translated as CAISEGLGAGTQYF.

The chain is built from TRBV12-5 and TRBJ1-1; the match to TRBD1 covers 8 bases. The CDR3 runs 15 residues. Per germline, CDR1 LGHNT and CDR2 FRNRAP. J lost 5 bases, V lost 0 bases, and 5 bases had no gene match. In nucleotides, the CDR3 is TGTGCTAGTGGTTTGGTGGGTACAGGGGGGACTGAAGCTTTCTTT. Its protein is CASGLVGTGGTEAFF.

J is TRBJ1-4 and V is TRBV11-2, with D maybe TRBD1 (5 bases). V lost 5 bases and J lost 3, with 10 bases in between. This CDR3 is built from 14 residues. In germline, CDR1 is SGHAT, CDR2 FQNNGV. The CDR3 is CASSRQSANEKLFF. Here the CDR3 DNA reads TGTGCCAGCAGCAGACAGTCGGCTAATGAAAAACTGTTTTTT.

The CDR3 DNA is TGTGCCAGCAGTCCCGGACAGGGAAGCTCTGGAAACACCATATATTTT. Residues: CASSPGQGSSGNTIYF. This chain uses TRBV28 with TRBJ1-3; the match to TRBD1 covers 8 bases. The trim removed 5 bases at V and 0 bases at J, leaving 6 bases unmatched. Germline V gene lookup returns CDR1 MDHEN and CDR2 SYDVKM. The CDR3 covers 16 residues.

The genes are TRBV10-3 and TRBJ1-5, with 7 bases matching TRBD1. V lost 3 bases and J lost 2; bases outside the gene matches: 7. This CDR3 has 16 amino acids. The V gene's germline CDR1 is ENHRY and CDR2 SYGVKD. CDR3 nucleotides: TGTGCCATCAGTGAACGGGACAGCCCCGGCAATCAGCCCCAGCATTTT. This encodes CAISERDSPGNQPQHF.

About this clone: One junction end does not reproduce the germline sequence, and a read error may be involved. V is TRBV7-7 and J is TRBJ2-2, with 9 bases lining up with TRBD1. The germline CDR1 and CDR2 sequences are SSHAT and FNYEAQ (reference sequence). The length of the CDR3 is 15 residues. CDR3 DNA sequence: TGTGCTAGCAGCTCGGGACAGGGGAACACCGGGGAGCTGTTTTTT. Its protein is CASSSGQGNTGELFF.

This clone occurred a few times. The rearrangement uses TRBV6-5 and TRBJ2-7; a weak D match, TRBD1 (6 bases). V lost 6 bases and J 0 bases, leaving 9 bases between the germline ends. Germline V gene data show CDR1 as MNHEY and CDR2 as SVGAGI. The CDR3 is 13 residues long. The chain's CDR3 is CASSRTDSYEQYF. DNA of the CDR3: TGTGCCAGCAGCCGGACAGACTCCTACGAGCAGTACTTC.

V usage is TRBV4-1 and J usage is TRBJ1-2; tentatively, D is TRBD1 (6 bases). Between the trimmed V and J ends, which lost 0 bases and 7 bases, there was a span of 15 bases. The V gene's germline CDR1 is MGHRA and CDR2 YSYEKL. The CDR3 totals 15 residues. The CDR3 loop is CASSQEKDRQPGYTF. In DNA form, the CDR3 reads TGCGCCAGCAGCCAAGAAAAGGACAGACAACCTGGCTACACCTTC.

The chain combines TRBV2 with TRBJ1-2, with 7 bases that match TRBD1. Germline trimming cut 8 bases from V and 3 bases from J; bases unmatched to any gene: 12. Germline values: CDR1 SNHLY, CDR2 FYNNEI. The CDR3 is 15 residues long. This chain's CDR3 is CASSPGQYRDYGYTF. CDR3 bases: TGTGCCAGCTCTCCGGGACAGTACCGGGACTATGGCTACACCTTC.

The chain employs TRBV30 and TRBJ1-1; 8 nucleotides agree with TRBD1. The CDR3 is 16 amino acids. The trim removed 3 bases at V and 2 bases at J, leaving 11 bases unmatched. The germline V gene encodes CDR1 GTSNPN and CDR2 SVGIG (reference sequence). CDR3 protein: CAWSSPDREFNTEAFF. CDR3 nucleotides: TGTGCCTGGAGCTCCCCGGACAGGGAATTTAACACTGAAGCTTTCTTT.

The V call is TRBV6-4, the J call TRBJ1-5, with D possibly matching TRBD1 (5 bases). Trimming left V 3 bases short and J 6 bases short, with 15 bases between. The CDR3 runs to 15 residues. Germline CDR1 is MRHNA and CDR2 is SNTAGT. The DNA of the CDR3 is TGTGCCAGCAGTGAATCGGGGGGAGCAAGTCAGCCCCAGCATTTT. Protein: CASSESGGASQPQHF.

This chain connects TRBV5-1 to TRBJ2-7, with D uncertain. V dropped 4 bases and J dropped 2 bases, with 10 bases sitting between them. CDR1 is SGHRS, CDR2 YFSETQ, per germline. This CDR3 has 13 residues. The CDR3 DNA is TGCGCCAGCAGCCCCGACGGAGCCTACGAGCAGTACTTC. Its protein product is CASSPDGAYEQYF.

The J gene is TRBJ1-1, the V gene TRBV4-1; D uncertain. CDR1 and CDR2 (germline): MGHRA, YSYEKL. V lost 5 bases, J lost 8 bases, and 15 bases lay in between. The CDR3 is made up of 13 amino acids. The CDR3 region is CASSRITGVEAFF. The DNA of the CDR3 is TGCGCCAGCAGCAGGATAACGGGAGTAGAAGCTTTCTTT.

The V and J genes are TRBV3-1 (or the pseudogene TRBV3-2) and TRBJ1-6; 7 bases align to TRBD1. The germline V gene has CDR1 LGHDT and CDR2 YNNKEL (reference sequence). The junction had 4 bases not matched to a gene; V was cut back by 1 base and J by 7 bases. CDR3 length equals 15 residues. CDR3 loop: CASSQGTGLNSPLHF. CDR3 DNA: TGTGCCAGCAGCCAAGGGACAGGACTAAATTCACCCCTCCACTTT.

J is TRBJ2-7 and V is TRBV29-1; 8 bases are shared with TRBD2. CDR1 and CDR2 from the germline V gene are SQVTM and ANQGSEA. The CDR3 consists of 18 residues. With 0 bases clipped from V and 2 bases from J, the junction kept 15 bases outside the gene matches. CDR3: CSVEDLGREGTSPYEQYF. The CDR3 coding sequence is TGCAGCGTTGAAGATCTCGGTCGGGAGGGGACAAGCCCCTACGAGCAGTACTTC.

J is TRBJ2-7 and V is TRBV9, with D perhaps matching TRBD2 (6 bases). Trimming took 4 bases from V and 2 from J, leaving 13 bases between them. Germline CDR1 and CDR2: SGDLS and YYNGEE. CDR3 length: 14 amino acids. The CDR3 loop is CASSSRDWAYEQYF. The CDR3 nucleotides read TGTGCCAGCAGCTCCCGGGACTGGGCCTACGAGCAGTACTTC.

The chain is built from TRBV29-1 and TRBJ2-1; TRBD2 aligns across 7 bases. The germline V gene encodes CDR1 SQVTM and CDR2 ANQGSEA. V was pared by 6 bases and J by 3 bases, with 8 bases of the junction left unmatched. CDR3 length: 14 residues. CDR3: CSVSGSGDYNEQFF. In DNA form, the CDR3 reads TGCAGCGTGTCCGGAAGCGGGGACTACAATGAGCAGTTCTTC.

V is TRBV19 and J is TRBJ1-1; unclear D gene. The V gene's germline CDR1 is LNHDA and CDR2 SQIVND (reference sequence). Between the trimmed V and J ends, which lost 3 bases and 1 base, there was a span of 12 bases. The CDR3 is 15 amino acids. CDR3 region: CASSIVGEPNTEAFF. DNA for the CDR3: TGTGCCAGTAGTATCGTCGGAGAGCCGAACACTGAAGCTTTCTTT.